These 20 T cell receptor beta chains came from one sample sequenced in a study of blood T cells in healthy people across ages. Sample-barcoded 5' priming and a J-beta primer mix drove a second PCR of about 7 to 12 cycles. TCRdb re-derived calls from the 5' RACE reads in MiXCR, one entry per CDR3 protein. Among 780,000 or so distinct CDR3 sequences listed, around half were seen once. Sequenced input: blood. The receptors here all came from a man older than 75 in good health.

The count of this clonotype is one. V and J are TRBV29-1 and TRBJ2-5; 7 bases are a match to TRBD1. V trimming: 7 bases; J trimming: 4 bases; junction bases outside the gene matches: 6. There are 12 residues in the CDR3. Looked up from germline, CDR1 is SQVTM and CDR2 is ANQGSEA. CDR3 nucleotides: TGCAGCGCTGACGGACAGGTAGAGACCCAGTACTTC. It yields the protein CSADGQVETQYF. Combining the CDR3 with reference TRBV29-1 and TRBJ2-5 gives the whole variable domain SAVISQKPSRDICQRGTSLTIQCQVDSQVTMMFWYRQQPGQSLTLIATANQGSEATYESGFVIDKFPISRPNLTFSTLTVSNMSPEDSSIYLCSADGQVETQYFGPGTRLLVL.

The chain joins TRBV7-2 to TRBJ2-1; D is perhaps TRBD1 or TRBD2 (5 bases each). The tail of the sequence fits TRBJ2-7 better, so the J call may be wrong. Germline V CDR1 and CDR2: SGHTA, FQGNSA. The CDR3 consists of 15 residues. The CDR3 region is CASSLDGAEYNEQYF. The DNA for the CDR3 is TGTGCCAGCAGCCTCGACGGGGCCGAGTACAATGAGCAGTACTTC.

This clonotype was observed a few times. The chain recombines TRBV12-3 or TRBV12-4 with TRBJ1-5, with 7 bases lining up with TRBD1. The junction had 9 bases not matched to a gene; V was cut back by 4 bases and J by 6 bases. The CDR3 runs to 15 residues. This CDR3 is CASSSWTGGGQPQHF. DNA for the CDR3: TGTGCCAGCAGTTCGTGGACAGGAGGAGGTCAGCCCCAGCATTTT.

The chain carries TRBV7-2 and TRBJ2-5, with D possibly being TRBD1 or TRBD2 (6 bases each). Trimming shortened V by 2 bases and J by 11 bases, and 15 bases separated the two germline ends. Germline CDR1 reads SGHTA; CDR2 reads FQGNSA. The CDR3 covers 13 residues. The CDR3: CASSLRGDLEQYF. The CDR3 DNA reads TGTGCCAGCAGCTTAAGGGGGGATCTTGAGCAGTACTTC.

V gene TRBV7-9 combines with J gene TRBJ2-7; D ambiguous. Germline V lookup: CDR1 SEHNR, CDR2 FQNEAQ (reference sequence). V was trimmed by 3 bases and J by 0 bases, leaving 12 bases between them. This CDR3 region has 15 residues. This CDR3 is CASSFPSSSSYEQYF. The CDR3 nucleotides read TGTGCCAGCAGCTTCCCGAGTTCGAGCTCCTACGAGCAGTACTTC.

The J gene is TRBJ1-5, the V gene TRBV27; possible D gene TRBD1, 5 bases. The CDR3 loop spans 14 amino acids. Per germline, CDR1 MNHEY and CDR2 SMNVEV (reference sequence). V was cut by 5 bases and J by 6 bases, with 14 bases left in between. The chain's CDR3 is CASSPDTVSQPQHF. CDR3 sequence (DNA): TGTGCCAGCAGTCCGGACACCGTCAGTCAGCCCCAGCATTTT.

This chain connects TRBV6-6 to TRBJ2-7; D not resolved. The CDR3 contains 15 residues. V lost 4 bases to trimming and J lost 3 bases, with 16 bases between them. Germline V gene lookup returns CDR1 MNHNY and CDR2 SVGAGI (reference sequence). CDR3 amino acids: CASSSPGEPHYEQYF. DNA for the CDR3: TGTGCCAGCAGTTCCCCCGGAGAGCCGCACTACGAGCAGTACTTC.

The genes are TRBV7-3 and TRBJ2-3; a weak D match, TRBD2 (7 bases). Germline CDR1 and CDR2: SGHTA and FQGTGA. Trimming took off 3 bases at V and 4 bases at J, with 20 bases between the two ends. The CDR3 has 17 residues. Here the CDR3 DNA reads TGTGCCAGCAGCTTGGGTGCGGGAGTTGGGGGCGCAGATACGCAGTATTTT. This gives the protein CASSLGAGVGGADTQYF.

This chain uses TRBV12-3 or TRBV12-4 with TRBJ2-7; TRBD1 aligns across 9 bases. Unmatched junction bases numbered 8, after V lost 5 bases and J lost 6 bases. The CDR3 spans 14 residues. DNA for the CDR3: TGTGCCAGCAGTAACCGGGACAGGGATTTCGAGCAGTACTTC. It codes for CASSNRDRDFEQYF.

The rearrangement uses TRBV6-5 and TRBJ1-3, with D tentatively TRBD1 (5 bases). The CDR3 has 12 amino acids. The germline CDR1 and CDR2 sequences are MNHEY and SVGAGI. The V and J ends lost 8 bases and 2 bases respectively, with 7 bases between them. Written as DNA, the CDR3 is TGTGCCAGCGGCAGGGCTGGAAACACCATATATTTT. Translating gives CASGRAGNTIYF.

This chain uses TRBV20-1 with TRBJ1-2, with unresolved D. Germline CDR1 and CDR2: DFQATT and SNEGSKA (reference sequence). The V gene lost 3 bases and the J gene lost 8 bases, with 10 bases spanning the gap. The CDR3 has 11 residues. The CDR3 DNA sequence: TGCAGTGCTAGGTCGGGGAACGGCTACACCTTC. Amino acids: CSARSGNGYTF.

The chain recombines TRBV4-2 with TRBJ2-1; 10 bases are shared with TRBD2. The J call may not be correct, given that the DNA end is closer to TRBJ2-7. There are 15 residues in the CDR3. Germline V gene data show CDR1 as LGHNA and CDR2 as YNFKEQ. CDR3 nucleotides: TGTGCCAGCCGTAGCGGGAGGAACTCCTACAATGAGCAGTACTTC. Translation gives CASRSGRNSYNEQYF.

The V call is TRBV20-1, the J call TRBJ2-1, with a tentative D call TRBD2 (5 bases). CDR1 and CDR2 from the germline V gene are DFQATT and SNEGSKA (reference sequence). This CDR3 contains 16 residues. Trimming took 4 bases from V and 6 from J, leaving 22 bases between them. The chain's CDR3 is CSAIPGETGLANEQFF. DNA for the CDR3: TGCAGTGCTATCCCCGGCGAAACTGGGCTAGCCAATGAGCAGTTCTTC.

This clonotype has more than one count but fewer than ten. V usage is TRBV29-1 and J usage is TRBJ2-5, with 7 bases aligning to TRBD2. Near its end, the DNA agrees better with TRBJ2-7, so the J call may be wrong. From germline, CDR1 is SQVTM and CDR2 ANQGSEA. The CDR3 totals 14 residues. CDR3 residues: CSVEPTTPGGEQYF. CDR3 coding DNA: TGCAGCGTTGAACCCACCACCCCGGGAGGCGAGCAGTACTTC.

The V call is TRBV3-1, the J call TRBJ2-4; 8 bases map to TRBD2. J was trimmed by 4 bases and V by 3 bases; bases with no gene match: 8. Looked up from germline, CDR1 is LGHDT and CDR2 is YNNKEL (reference sequence). There are 16 residues in the CDR3. The CDR3 coding sequence is TGTGCCAGCAGCCACCGAACCCCTAGCGGGAAAAACATTCAGTACTTC. This codes for CASSHRTPSGKNIQYF.

The chain uses TRBV30 and TRBJ2-6; D is uncertain. CDR1 is GTSNPN, CDR2 SVGIG, per germline (reference sequence). This CDR3 is 13 amino acids long. Trimming took 4 bases from V and 0 from J, leaving 4 bases between them. In DNA form, the CDR3 reads TGTGCCTGGATGCGCTCTGGGGCCAACGTCCTGACTTTC. Amino acids: CAWMRSGANVLTF.

Concerning this clonotype: One end of the junction varies from germline; a read error may be responsible. The genes are TRBV12-3 or TRBV12-4 and TRBJ1-2; no definite D call. CDR3 length: 14 amino acids. CDR3 sequence: CASSLGNKNCGYTF. CDR3 in DNA: TGTGCCAGCAGTCTGGGCAATAAGAACTGTGGCTACACCTTC.

V is TRBV9 and J is TRBJ2-3; D possibly uses TRBD1 or TRBD2 (5 bases each). In germline, CDR1 is SGDLS, CDR2 YYNGEE. V was cut by 0 bases and J by 1 base, with 9 bases left in between. The CDR3 covers 15 residues. This chain's CDR3 is CASSVGGIRTDTQYF. CDR3 DNA: TGTGCCAGCAGCGTAGGGGGGATTCGCACAGATACGCAGTATTTT.

This clonotype occurred a few times. V usage is TRBV6-6 and J usage is TRBJ2-1; 9 nucleotides align to TRBD1. The CDR3 covers 15 residues. From germline, CDR1 is MNHNY and CDR2 SVGAGI (reference sequence). After removal of 4 bases from V and 4 bases from J, the junction contained 5 bases not matched to a gene. CDR3 residues: CASSLPGTGYNEQFF. CDR3 DNA sequence: TGTGCCAGCAGTTTACCCGGGACAGGGTACAATGAGCAGTTCTTC.

CDR3 sequence (DNA): TGTGCCAGCAGTTATGGGCGGTGGGGTGAGCAGTTCTTC. Its translation: CASSYGRWGEQFF. This rearrangement joins TRBV6-5 to TRBJ2-1; D uncertain. The CDR3 spans 13 residues. CDR1 MNHEY and CDR2 SVGAGI come from the germline V gene. The germline V and J ends were trimmed by 3 bases and 9 bases, with 12 bases remaining between them.